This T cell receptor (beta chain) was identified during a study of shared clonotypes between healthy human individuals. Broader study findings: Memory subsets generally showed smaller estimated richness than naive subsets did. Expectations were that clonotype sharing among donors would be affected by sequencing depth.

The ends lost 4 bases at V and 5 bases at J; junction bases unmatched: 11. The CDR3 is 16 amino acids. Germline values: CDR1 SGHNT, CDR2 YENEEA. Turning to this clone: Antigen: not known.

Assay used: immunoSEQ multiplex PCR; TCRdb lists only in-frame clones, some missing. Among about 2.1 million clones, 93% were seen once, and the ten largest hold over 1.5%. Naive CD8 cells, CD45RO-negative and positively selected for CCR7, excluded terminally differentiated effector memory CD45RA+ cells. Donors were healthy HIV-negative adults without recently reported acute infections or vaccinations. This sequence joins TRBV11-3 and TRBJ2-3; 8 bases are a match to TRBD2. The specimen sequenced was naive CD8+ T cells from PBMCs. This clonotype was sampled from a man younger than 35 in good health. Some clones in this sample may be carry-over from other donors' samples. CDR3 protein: CASSSGLGNSLDTQYF. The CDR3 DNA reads TGTGCCAGCAGCTCGGGACTAGGGAACTCTTTAGATACGCAGTATTTT.